This TCR beta chain was sequenced in a study of cytomegalovirus exposure and HLA in healthy donors (dated by TCRdb to 2016 to 2017). Context from the whole study: The 666 repertoires of the first cohort and the roughly 110 validation repertoires were produced on the same platform, according to a later analysis. Besides the first cohort of roughly 660 subjects, a separate validation cohort made up of 95 to 150 different subjects was used. The study aimed to test whether signatures of past pathogen exposure could be identified by cataloging public T cell receptors. High-throughput TCR immunosequencing, statistical association of individual TCRs with disease status, and machine learning were combined to predict cytomegalovirus infection status. General findings and caveats noted by the study authors: Most TCR sequences were seen in very few donors, while some public TCRs were found in many individuals. The validation cohort had no HLA typing available for a later analysis, so co-occurrence within that cohort was assessed over all 120 or so repertoires. It was suggested by the authors that the approach could potentially be generalized to other disease states and immunological phenotypes. Of the cluster scores, 85% to 95% were above 0 in a later analysis, which found that TCRs clustered in the first cohort also tended to co-occur in the approximately 130 validation repertoires. The study listed 150 to 200 TCR beta chains as associated with cytomegalovirus. The classifier was reported to diagnose cytomegalovirus status with high specificity and sensitivity in both the original cohort and the validation cohort. Three of the identified cytomegalovirus-associated TCR beta chains were confirmed in vitro to be specific for cytomegalovirus antigens.

Taken from cysteine to phenylalanine, the CDR3 has 17 residues. This entry keeps only the CDR3 DNA: 51 bases, framed from base 1. Reading the germline V gene (reference sequence) gives CDR1 SEHNR and CDR2 FQNEAQ. Germline trimming: 0 bases from V, 7 bases from J; junction bases outside gene matches: 13. This clone was picked up one time. The specificity of this receptor is unknown. Base qualities are missing; no much larger clone stands one base away. The donors belonged to the validation cohort of over a hundred subjects, which was separate from the roughly 670-subject first cohort. Libraries were made using the immunoSEQ multiplex PCR assay. In the original analysis: To diagnose cytomegalovirus status from the catalog of TCR beta chain sequences, a statistical classification framework was built. Held by TCRdb, this immuneACCESS table contains in-frame sequences only and omits some clones. Under half of the omission traces to an unresolved V gene where checked; the cause of the rest is unknown. The DNA was the basis for D and trimming; V, J and clone size are from that table. In all, the sample holds 95,000 to 150,000 clones, and roughly 90% of those were seen once. The ten largest clonotypes hold 1.5% to 2% of the sample.

Sequenced material: PBMCs. The chain is made from TRBV7-9 and TRBJ1-2, and 8 junctional nucleotides match TRBD1. The receptor's source is a woman aged 18-35 years in good health and CMV-seronegative. The sequenced DNA is TGTGCCAGCAGCTTAGCGCTCGATCTTCAGGACAGGGCTGGCTACACCTTC. Its translation is CASSLALDLQDRAGYTF.